These 5 T cell receptor beta chains were sequenced from one sample in a study of blood T cell repertoires in COVID-19. Clones were sequenced by immunoSEQ multiplex PCR, and TCRdb holds only the in-frame ones, with some missing. This sample yields roughly 130,000 clones, of which about 88% are seen a single time; about 3.5% belongs to the top ten. The sequencing input was peripheral blood. Source of these receptors: a man aged 45-65 years with active COVID-19.

This chain joins TRBV9 and TRBJ1-4; D unresolved. The CDR3 length is 14 residues. The germline V gene has CDR1 SGDLS and CDR2 YYNGEE. Trimming left V 4 bases short and J 7 bases short, with 14 bases between. The CDR3 protein is CASSPSPGREKLFF. The CDR3 nucleotides read TGTGCCAGCAGCCCTTCACCCGGTCGTGAAAAACTGTTTTTT.

The V gene is TRBV5-1, the J gene TRBJ1-5; 7 positions match TRBD1. Trimming cost V 0 bases and J 4 bases; bases outside gene matches: 7. Germline CDR1 reads SGHRS; CDR2 reads YFSETQ. The CDR3 contains 16 residues. The CDR3 is CASSLDRDSRNQPQHF. The CDR3 DNA reads as TGCGCCAGCAGCTTGGACCGGGACAGTCGAAATCAGCCCCAGCATTTT.

The chain recombines TRBV5-1 with TRBJ2-2; a weak D match, TRBD2 (6 bases). This CDR3 is built from 15 residues. CDR1 SGHRS and CDR2 YFSETQ come from the germline V gene. V dropped 1 base and J dropped 4 bases, with 11 bases sitting between them. CDR3 sequence reads: CASSLPGGGTGELFF. As DNA, the CDR3 is TGCGCCAGCAGCTTGCCCGGGGGAGGCACCGGGGAGCTGTTTTTT. The full variable domain, its missing parts supplied by reference TRBV5-1 and TRBJ2-2, is KAGVTQTPRYLIKTRGQQVTLSCSPISGHRSVSWYQQTPGQGLQFLFEYFSETQRNKGNFPGRFSGRQFSNSRSEMNVSTLELGDSALYLCASSLPGGGTGELFFGEGSRLTVL.

The V call is TRBV25-1, the J call TRBJ1-1, with D perhaps matching TRBD1 (6 bases). The V end was cut by 3 bases, the J end by 3 bases, with 17 bases between. The CDR3 is 16 amino acids. CDR1 and CDR2 from the germline V gene are MGHDK and SYGVNS. Here the CDR3 reads CASSDENGGQHTEAFF. In DNA, the CDR3 is TGTGCCAGCAGTGACGAGAACGGGGGGCAGCACACTGAAGCTTTCTTT. Looking up the rest from reference TRBV25-1 and TRBJ1-1 gives the full variable domain: EADIYQTPRYLVIGTGKKITLECSQTMGHDKMYWYQQDPGMELHLIHYSYGVNSTEKGDLSSESTVSRIRTEHFPLTLESARPSHTSQYLCASSDENGGQHTEAFFGQGTRLTVV.

The chain combines TRBV18 with TRBJ2-7; no clear D gene. From germline, CDR1 is KGHSH and CDR2 LQKENI. The CDR3 loop spans 14 amino acids. Trimming took off 3 bases at V and 0 bases at J, with 9 bases between the two ends. The CDR3 DNA sequence: TGTGCCAGCTCACCGGGCAGTAGCTCCTACGAGCAGTACGTC. This sequence encodes CASSPGSSSYEQYV.